These T cell receptor beta chains were read from a single sample in a study of CD8 T cells in Susac syndrome. TCRdb reprocessed the immunoSEQ multiplex PCR reads via MiXCR and lists one record per CDR3 protein. The sample yields 150,000 or so distinct CDR3 sequences, 90% to 95% seen once. Sequencing was performed on CD4+ T cells from PBMCs. These receptors were obtained from a human donor with Susac syndrome. The CDR3 runs from the conserved cysteine through the conserved F or W. D genes are given only for firm matches. The size field is filled for only some rows; it gives once, few, many or a size class.

CDR3aa: CASSQDGGARRDTQYF; CDR3nt: TGTGCCAGCAGCCAAGATGGGGGGGCGAGGAGAGATACGCAGTATTTT; d_gene: NA; abundance: once; len: 16; v_gene: TRBV3-1; j_gene: TRBJ2-3
CDR3aa: CASSPRGTGNTIYF; CDR3nt: TGCGCCAGCAGCCCTCGGGGAACTGGAAACACCATATATTTT; d_gene: NA; abundance: NA; len: 14; v_gene: TRBV4-1; j_gene: TRBJ1-3
CDR3aa: CASRPRSSSYNEQFF; CDR3nt: TGTGCCAGCAGGCCACGGAGCAGCTCCTACAATGAGCAGTTCTTC; d_gene: NA; abundance: NA; len: 15; v_gene: TRBV12-3/TRBV12-4; j_gene: TRBJ2-1
CDR3aa: CASSSQGPGYTF; CDR3nt: TGTGCCAGCAGTTCCCAGGGGCCCGGCTACACCTTC; d_gene: NA; abundance: NA; len: 12; v_gene: TRBV6-1; j_gene: TRBJ1-2
CDR3aa: CSVAAGTQYF; CDR3nt: TGCAGCGTTGCAGCAGGTACGCAGTATTTT; d_gene: NA; abundance: NA; len: 10; v_gene: TRBV29-1; j_gene: TRBJ2-3
CDR3aa: CASSHEDRLNEKLFF; CDR3nt: TGTGCCAGCAGCCACGAAGACAGGCTGAATGAAAAACTGTTTTTT; d_gene: NA; abundance: NA; len: 15; v_gene: TRBV12-3/TRBV12-4; j_gene: TRBJ1-4
CDR3aa: CASTRGDRGYEQYF; CDR3nt: TGTGCCAGCACCCGGGGGGACAGAGGCTACGAGCAGTACTTC; d_gene: NA; abundance: NA; len: 14; v_gene: TRBV3-1; j_gene: TRBJ2-7
CDR3aa: CASSQEGGDSPLHF; CDR3nt: TGTGCCAGCAGCCAAGAAGGGGGGGATTCACCCCTCCACTTT; d_gene: NA; abundance: NA; len: 14; v_gene: TRBV4-2; j_gene: TRBJ1-6
CDR3aa: CSASDPGGSNEQFF; CDR3nt: TGCAGTGCTAGTGACCCGGGGGGTTCCAATGAGCAGTTCTTC; d_gene: TRBD2; abundance: NA; len: 14; v_gene: TRBV20-1; j_gene: TRBJ2-1
CDR3aa: CASGLGNEQFF; CDR3nt: TGTGCTAGTGGTTTGGGGAATGAGCAGTTCTTC; d_gene: NA; abundance: once; len: 11; v_gene: TRBV12-5; j_gene: TRBJ2-1
CDR3aa: CASSTGPPLPEQYF; CDR3nt: TGTGCCAGCAGTACCGGGCCCCCACTCCCAGAGCAGTACTTC; d_gene: NA; abundance: NA; len: 14; v_gene: TRBV6-5; j_gene: TRBJ2-7
CDR3aa: CASSPAGTGQIPQYF; CDR3nt: TGTGCCAGCAGCCCTGCAGGGACAGGTCAAATCCCGCAGTACTTC; d_gene: TRBD1; abundance: NA; len: 15; v_gene: TRBV6-5; j_gene: TRBJ2-7
CDR3aa: CATSDGGGANVLTF; CDR3nt: TGTGCCACCAGTGATGGGGGTGGGGCCAACGTCCTGACTTTC; d_gene: NA; abundance: NA; len: 14; v_gene: TRBV24-1; j_gene: TRBJ2-6
CDR3aa: CASSLAGTGIEHF; CDR3nt: TGTGCCAGCAGCCTGGCCGGGACAGGGATCGAGCATTTT; d_gene: TRBD1; abundance: NA; len: 13; v_gene: TRBV6-5; j_gene: TRBJ1-5
CDR3aa: CASLNGGTDTQYF; CDR3nt: TGTGCCAGCCTAAACGGGGGCACAGATACGCAGTATTTT; d_gene: NA; abundance: NA; len: 13; v_gene: TRBV6-2/TRBV6-3; j_gene: TRBJ2-3
CDR3aa: CASSVSGQPQHF; CDR3nt: TGTGCCAGCAGCGTTTCAGGTCAGCCCCAGCATTTT; d_gene: NA; abundance: NA; len: 12; v_gene: TRBV7-9; j_gene: TRBJ1-5
CDR3aa: CASSSLDTSGPYEQYF; CDR3nt: TGTGCCAGCAGCTCTTTAGACACTAGCGGCCCCTACGAGCAGTACTTC; d_gene: TRBD2; abundance: NA; len: 16; v_gene: TRBV7-9; j_gene: TRBJ2-7
CDR3aa: CSIRPGPNTEAFF; CDR3nt: TGCAGCATACGCCCGGGACCGAACACTGAAGCTTTCTTT; d_gene: NA; abundance: NA; len: 13; v_gene: TRBV29-1; j_gene: TRBJ1-1
CDR3aa: CASSPGQVSNQPQHF; CDR3nt: TGTGCCAGTAGTCCGGGACAGGTGAGCAATCAGCCCCAGCATTTT; d_gene: TRBD1; abundance: NA; len: 15; v_gene: TRBV19; j_gene: TRBJ1-5
CDR3aa: CASSFSYEQYF; CDR3nt: TGTGCCAGCAGTTTCTCCTACGAGCAGTACTTC; d_gene: NA; abundance: NA; len: 11; v_gene: TRBV27; j_gene: TRBJ2-7
CDR3aa: CASSGRGDEQFF; CDR3nt: TGTGCCAGCAGTGGAAGGGGTGATGAGCAGTTCTTC; d_gene: NA; abundance: NA; len: 12; v_gene: TRBV25-1; j_gene: TRBJ2-1
CDR3aa: CASTGRETQYF; CDR3nt: TGTGCCAGCACGGGGCGGGAGACCCAGTACTTC; d_gene: NA; abundance: NA; len: 11; v_gene: TRBV12-3/TRBV12-4; j_gene: TRBJ2-5
CDR3aa: CSVRRDHTDTQYF; CDR3nt: TGCAGCGTACGCCGGGACCACACAGATACGCAGTATTTT; d_gene: NA; abundance: NA; len: 13; v_gene: TRBV29-1; j_gene: TRBJ2-3
CDR3aa: CASSTSGGSYEQYF; CDR3nt: TGTGCCAGCAGCACTAGCGGGGGGTCGTACGAGCAGTACTTC; d_gene: TRBD2; abundance: NA; len: 14; v_gene: TRBV12-3/TRBV12-4; j_gene: TRBJ2-7
CDR3aa: CASGTFQETQYF; CDR3nt: TGTGCCTCCGGGACTTTTCAAGAGACCCAGTACTTC; d_gene: NA; abundance: NA; len: 12; v_gene: TRBV12-3/TRBV12-4; j_gene: TRBJ2-5
CDR3aa: CSASPGNYGYTF; CDR3nt: TGCAGTGCTAGTCCTGGAAACTATGGCTACACCTTC; d_gene: NA; abundance: few; len: 12; v_gene: TRBV20-1; j_gene: TRBJ1-2
CDR3aa: CSVGGLYSGNTIYF; CDR3nt: TGCAGCGTTGGGGGTCTCTACTCTGGAAACACCATATATTTT; d_gene: NA; abundance: once; len: 14; v_gene: TRBV29-1; j_gene: TRBJ1-3
CDR3aa: CSASVNTEAFF; CDR3nt: TGCAGTGCGAGCGTGAACACTGAAGCTTTCTTT; d_gene: NA; abundance: NA; len: 11; v_gene: TRBV20-1; j_gene: TRBJ1-1
CDR3aa: CASSLDRENTGELFF; CDR3nt: TGTGCCAGCAGCTTAGACAGGGAGAACACCGGGGAGCTGTTTTTT; d_gene: NA; abundance: NA; len: 15; v_gene: TRBV13; j_gene: TRBJ2-2
CDR3aa: CASSEFRLAGSSTGELFF; CDR3nt: TGTGCCAGCAGTGAATTCAGGCTAGCGGGGAGCAGCACCGGGGAGCTGTTTTTT; d_gene: TRBD2; abundance: NA; len: 18; v_gene: TRBV25-1; j_gene: TRBJ2-2
CDR3aa: CASSPAQLYEQYF; CDR3nt: TGTGCCAGCAGTCCGGCGCAGTTGTACGAGCAGTACTTC; d_gene: NA; abundance: once; len: 13; v_gene: TRBV6-2/TRBV6-3; j_gene: TRBJ2-7
CDR3aa: CATSRGIAGGTDTQYF; CDR3nt: TGTGCCACCAGCAGGGGAATAGCGGGAGGCACAGATACGCAGTATTTT; d_gene: TRBD2; abundance: NA; len: 16; v_gene: TRBV15; j_gene: TRBJ2-3
CDR3aa: CASSYSHLAGTDTQYF; CDR3nt: TGTGCCAGCAGTTACTCGCATCTAGCGGGGACAGATACGCAGTATTTT; d_gene: TRBD2; abundance: NA; len: 16; v_gene: TRBV6-5; j_gene: TRBJ2-3
CDR3aa: CASSLQGWYADTGELFF; CDR3nt: TGTGCCAGCAGTTTACAGGGGTGGTACGCGGACACCGGGGAGCTGTTTTTT; d_gene: NA; abundance: NA; len: 17; v_gene: TRBV27; j_gene: TRBJ2-2
CDR3aa: CASQQAGGPGTEAFF; CDR3nt: TGCGCCAGCCAACAAGCGGGGGGACCGGGGACTGAAGCTTTCTTT; d_gene: NA; abundance: NA; len: 15; v_gene: TRBV4-1; j_gene: TRBJ1-1
CDR3aa: CASSLAAVAGEQFF; CDR3nt: TGTGCCAGCAGCTTGGCTGCAGTGGCGGGTGAGCAGTTCTTC; d_gene: NA; abundance: NA; len: 14; v_gene: TRBV5-4; j_gene: TRBJ2-1
CDR3aa: CSAPLRGRKGGTDTQYF; CDR3nt: TGCAGTGCCCCTTTGCGGGGTCGAAAGGGGGGCACAGATACGCAGTATTTT; d_gene: NA; abundance: NA; len: 17; v_gene: TRBV20-1; j_gene: TRBJ2-3
CDR3aa: CATSDLNTEAFF; CDR3nt: TGTGCCACCTCGGACCTGAACACTGAAGCTTTCTTT; d_gene: NA; abundance: NA; len: 12; v_gene: TRBV6-5; j_gene: TRBJ1-1
CDR3aa: CSAANNRDILEGGYTF; CDR3nt: TGCAGTGCCGCAAACAACCGGGACATTCTAGAAGGTGGCTACACCTTC; d_gene: NA; abundance: NA; len: 16; v_gene: TRBV20-1; j_gene: TRBJ1-2
CDR3aa: CASSLAEYEQYF; CDR3nt: TGTGCCAGCAGCTTGGCAGAATACGAGCAGTACTTC; d_gene: NA; abundance: NA; len: 12; v_gene: TRBV5-5; j_gene: TRBJ2-7
CDR3aa: CASSLREANYGYTF; CDR3nt: TGTGCCAGCAGCCTCAGAGAAGCTAACTATGGCTACACCTTC; d_gene: NA; abundance: NA; len: 14; v_gene: TRBV12-3/TRBV12-4; j_gene: TRBJ1-2
CDR3aa: CASSQSFGTGGNEQFF; CDR3nt: TGTGCCAGCAGCCAAAGCTTCGGGACAGGGGGCAATGAGCAGTTCTTC; d_gene: TRBD1; abundance: NA; len: 16; v_gene: TRBV3-1; j_gene: TRBJ2-1
CDR3aa: CSAGASNQPQHF; CDR3nt: TGCAGTGCTGGCGCCAGCAATCAGCCCCAGCATTTT; d_gene: NA; abundance: NA; len: 12; v_gene: TRBV20-1; j_gene: TRBJ1-5
CDR3aa: CSVETQQGYEQYF; CDR3nt: TGCAGCGTTGAAACCCAACAGGGCTACGAGCAGTACTTC; d_gene: NA; abundance: NA; len: 13; v_gene: TRBV29-1; j_gene: TRBJ2-7
CDR3aa: CSASAGARYSEQYF; CDR3nt: TGCAGTGCTAGCGCGGGCGCGAGGTACTCCGAGCAGTACTTC; d_gene: NA; abundance: NA; len: 14; v_gene: TRBV20-1; j_gene: TRBJ2-7
CDR3aa: CASSAPGQGAPRAKNIQYF; CDR3nt: TGTGCCAGCAGCGCACCGGGACAGGGGGCGCCTAGAGCCAAAAACATTCAGTACTTC; d_gene: TRBD1; abundance: NA; len: 19; v_gene: TRBV7-9; j_gene: TRBJ2-4
CDR3aa: CASSRTDEKLFF; CDR3nt: TGTGCCAGCAGCCGGACAGATGAAAAACTGTTTTTT; d_gene: NA; abundance: NA; len: 12; v_gene: TRBV9; j_gene: TRBJ1-4
CDR3aa: CASSPSQGYEQYF; CDR3nt: TGTGCCAGCAGCCCCAGCCAGGGATACGAGCAGTACTTC; d_gene: NA; abundance: NA; len: 13; v_gene: TRBV4-2; j_gene: TRBJ2-7
CDR3aa: CSANQRTDGTDTQYF; CDR3nt: TGCAGTGCTAATCAGCGTACAGACGGCACAGATACGCAGTATTTT; d_gene: NA; abundance: once; len: 15; v_gene: TRBV20-1; j_gene: TRBJ2-3
CDR3aa: CASSIDRSGYGYTF; CDR3nt: TGTGCCAGTAGTATCGACAGGTCTGGCTATGGCTACACCTTC; d_gene: NA; abundance: NA; len: 14; v_gene: TRBV19; j_gene: TRBJ1-2
CDR3aa: CASSQDRQDTYEQYF; CDR3nt: TGTGCCAGCAGCCAAGATCGACAGGACACCTACGAGCAGTACTTC; d_gene: NA; abundance: NA; len: 15; v_gene: TRBV4-2; j_gene: TRBJ2-7
CDR3aa: CASIGRLSGANVLTF; CDR3nt: TGTGCCAGCATTGGCAGGCTATCTGGGGCCAACGTCCTGACTTTC; d_gene: NA; abundance: NA; len: 15; v_gene: TRBV12-3/TRBV12-4; j_gene: TRBJ2-6
CDR3aa: CSVGQGGDTQYF; CDR3nt: TGCAGCGTTGGACAGGGTGGAGATACGCAGTATTTT; d_gene: TRBD1; abundance: once; len: 12; v_gene: TRBV29-1; j_gene: TRBJ2-3
CDR3aa: CSAEASGGWGYTF; CDR3nt: TGCAGCGCCGAGGCGTCAGGGGGTTGGGGCTACACCTTC; d_gene: TRBD1; abundance: NA; len: 13; v_gene: TRBV29-1; j_gene: TRBJ1-2
CDR3aa: CASSLALTDNSPLHF; CDR3nt: TGTGCCAGCAGCTTAGCGCTCACCGATAATTCACCCCTCCACTTT; d_gene: NA; abundance: NA; len: 15; v_gene: TRBV7-6; j_gene: TRBJ1-6
CDR3aa: CATSRALVSLSGELFF; CDR3nt: TGTGCCACCAGCAGAGCCCTCGTGTCCCTATCCGGGGAGCTGTTTTTT; d_gene: NA; abundance: once; len: 16; v_gene: TRBV15; j_gene: TRBJ2-2
CDR3aa: CSVLGLAKETQYF; CDR3nt: TGCAGCGTGTTGGGACTAGCGAAAGAGACCCAGTACTTC; d_gene: TRBD2; abundance: NA; len: 13; v_gene: TRBV29-1; j_gene: TRBJ2-5
CDR3aa: CASSQEGGRGAQETQYF; CDR3nt: TGTGCCAGCAGCCAAGAGGGAGGGCGGGGGGCCCAAGAGACCCAGTACTTC; d_gene: TRBD2; abundance: NA; len: 17; v_gene: TRBV7-2; j_gene: TRBJ2-5
CDR3aa: CASSFSAGRTGELFF; CDR3nt: TGTGCCAGCAGTTTTTCCGCAGGGCGGACCGGGGAGCTGTTTTTT; d_gene: NA; abundance: NA; len: 15; v_gene: TRBV12-3/TRBV12-4; j_gene: TRBJ2-2
CDR3aa: CASSPLDTGAEQYF; CDR3nt: TGTGCCAGCTCACCATTAGACACCGGCGCGGAGCAGTACTTC; d_gene: NA; abundance: NA; len: 14; v_gene: TRBV18; j_gene: TRBJ2-7